This TCR beta chain was found in a study of T-cell memory formation after mild COVID-19. Findings and limits, study-wide: Later expanders leaned CD4+, whereas clones that contracted between day 15 and 85 were balanced CD4/CD8.

Each CDR3 protein gets one entry after TCRdb re-called the 5' RACE reads with MiXCR. Found here are under 110,000 distinct CDR3 sequences, over 15% of them singletons; the top ten hold around 28%. Regarding this clonotype: Its antigen is unknown.

Per germline, CDR1 SGHTA and CDR2 FQGNSA. The CDR3 loop spans 14 amino acids. V lost 2 bases and J lost 4, with 12 bases in between. The clonotype comes from an adult woman who had mild COVID-19 (a few samples of this study predate the infection). Cell type and time point are not known. The sequenced sample consisted of PBMCs or a T cell subset sorted from them (not recorded which). The chain joins TRBV7-2 to TRBJ2-7; D might be TRBD1 or TRBD2, each matching 5 bases. The CDR3 is CASSLSGREYEQYF. For the CDR3, the DNA is TGTGCCAGCAGCTTATCGGGCAGGGAGTACGAGCAGTACTTC.